This T cell receptor beta chain came from a study of beta chain features in type 1 diabetes. As every portion of the isolated RNA was reverse transcribed, the sequencing read expressed TCRB transcripts. The method was immunoSEQ multiplex PCR; TCRdb's version includes in-frame clones alone and lacks a portion of them. This sample yields about 410,000 clones, of which approximately 15% are seen a single time; around 0.039% belongs to the top ten. The TCR comes from a man younger than 40 in good health. Sequencing was carried out using naive CD4+ T cells from blood.

Here the CDR3 reads CAWTRGSGGYTF. The CDR3 DNA reads TGTGCCTGGACTCGGGGATCTGGTGGCTACACCTTC. The V gene is TRBV30, the J gene TRBJ1-2, with D unclear. Germline assignment: CDR1 GTSNPN and CDR2 SVGIG (reference sequence). CDR3 length equals 12 residues. V lost 4 bases, J lost 7 bases, and 13 bases lay in between.